These T cell receptor beta chains were read from a single sample in a study of blood T cell repertoires in COVID-19. Sequencing used immunoSEQ multiplex PCR; TCRdb keeps in-frame clones, though not all of them. The table lists a few hundred thousand clones, 86% of them singletons. Sequencing was done on a sample of peripheral blood. These receptors all stem from a man of 80 years or more with acute or convalescent COVID-19. Both conserved end residues are part of each CDR3. A D gene is named only where the DNA matches it firmly. Size values are once, few and many counts, or a class for expanded clones, and some rows have none.

j_call d_call v_call clone_size cdr3_aa cdr3_nt
TRBJ2-3 TRBD1 TRBV7-9 once CASQTGGPDTQYF TGTGCCAGCCAGACAGGGGGGCCAGATACGCAGTATTTT
TRBJ1-2 . TRBV12-3/TRBV12-4 . CASSRGADYGYTF TGTGCCAGCAGCAGGGGTGCGGACTATGGCTACACCTTC
TRBJ1-1 . TRBV11-3 . CASSFTPGTEAFF TGTGCCAGCAGCTTCACCCCGGGGACTGAAGCTTTCTTT
TRBJ2-3 . TRBV5-5 . CASSLAEGGSTDTQYF TGTGCCAGCAGCTTGGCCGAGGGCGGAAGCACAGATACGCAGTATTTT
TRBJ2-1 . TRBV20-1 . CSAEEVNEQFF TGCAGTGCTGAGGAGGTCAATGAGCAGTTCTTC
TRBJ1-5 . TRBV12-3/TRBV12-4 . CASTWTVNQPQHF TGTGCCAGCACCTGGACAGTTAATCAGCCCCAGCATTTT
TRBJ1-4 . TRBV5-6 once CASSLEGGWEEKLFF TGTGCCAGCAGCTTGGAAGGGGGTTGGGAAGAAAAACTGTTTTTT
TRBJ1-4 . TRBV3-1/TRBV3-2 . CASSQKAGWGEKLFF TGTGCCAGCAGCCAAAAGGCGGGGTGGGGTGAAAAACTGTTTTTT
TRBJ2-6 . TRBV5-1 . CASKTGPGANVLTF TGCGCCAGCAAGACAGGTCCTGGGGCCAACGTCCTGACTTTC
TRBJ1-1 . TRBV19 . CASSTYRTEAFF TGTGCCAGTAGTACCTATCGGACTGAAGCTTTCTTT
TRBJ2-1 TRBD2 TRBV10-3 . CAISDPGPGLAYNEQFF TGTGCCATCAGTGACCCCGGACCGGGACTAGCCTACAATGAGCAGTTCTTC
TRBJ1-3 . TRBV6-2/TRBV6-3 once CASSYGAGSGNTIYF TGTGCCAGCAGTTACGGGGCCGGGAGTGGAAACACCATATATTTT
TRBJ2-5 TRBD2 TRBV5-1 . CASSSTSGGQETQYF TGCGCCAGCAGCTCGACTAGCGGGGGACAAGAGACCCAGTACTTC
TRBJ2-7 TRBD1 TRBV4-1 . CASSQSPAQGAIYEQYF TGCGCCAGCAGCCAATCCCCGGCCCAGGGGGCCATCTACGAGCAGTACTTC
TRBJ2-3 TRBD2 TRBV5-1 . CASSSGLAGGPSDTQYF TGCGCCAGCAGCTCGGGACTAGCGGGAGGGCCCTCAGATACGCAGTATTTT
TRBJ1-5 TRBD1 TRBV19 once CASSHGQGSNQPQHF TGTGCCAGTAGTCACGGACAGGGAAGCAATCAGCCCCAGCATTTT
TRBJ1-4 . TRBV5-4 . CASSLPGPATNEKLFF TGTGCCAGCAGCTTGCCTGGGCCCGCAACTAATGAAAAACTGTTTTTT
TRBJ2-3 TRBD2 TRBV5-5 . CASSRGGAIADTQYF TGTGCCAGCAGTCGCGGGGGGGCCATTGCAGATACGCAGTATTTT
TRBJ2-1 . TRBV10-2 . CASSERQATYNEQFF TGCGCCAGCAGTGAACGGCAGGCCACCTACAATGAGCAGTTCTTC
TRBJ2-3 TRBD1 TRBV19 . CASMAGTGSSDTQYF TGTGCCAGTATGGCCGGGACAGGGAGTTCTGATACGCAGTATTTT
TRBJ1-6 TRBD1 TRBV7-2 . CASSRDRGISYNSPLHF TGTGCCAGCAGCAGGGACAGGGGGATTTCCTATAATTCACCCCTCCACTTT
TRBJ2-7 . TRBV2 once CASSRSDLRTGEQYF TGTGCCAGCAGTCGGTCGGACCTTCGAACGGGGGAGCAGTACTTC
TRBJ1-1 TRBD1 TRBV29-1 once CSVEHRGLNTEAFF TGCAGCGTTGAACACAGGGGTCTGAACACTGAAGCTTTCTTT
TRBJ2-7 TRBD2 TRBV7-6 once CASSFASGRTYEQYF TGTGCCAGCAGCTTCGCTAGCGGGAGGACCTACGAGCAGTACTTC
TRBJ1-1 . TRBV2 . CASSIGQMNTEAFF TGTGCCAGCAGTATCGGACAGATGAACACTGAAGCTTTCTTT
TRBJ2-7 . TRBV28 . CASSLEGGSYEQYF TGTGCCAGCAGTTTAGAGGGGGGGTCCTACGAGCAGTACTTC
TRBJ2-7 . TRBV9 . CASSTRQIDEQYF TGTGCCAGCAGCACTCGACAGATCGACGAGCAGTACTTC
TRBJ1-2 . TRBV29-1 . CSVEDWGQGGYTF TGCAGCGTTGAAGATTGGGGGCAGGGCGGCTACACCTTC
TRBJ1-1 . TRBV21-1 . CASRCGPKAKSGQGNTEAFF TGTGCCAGCAGGTGTGGGCCAAAGGCAAAGAGTGGACAGGGGAACACTGAAGCTTTCTTT
TRBJ2-1 TRBD2 TRBV6-4 . CASSEGLAGNNEQFF TGTGCCAGCAGTGAGGGACTAGCGGGTAACAATGAGCAGTTCTTC
TRBJ2-7 TRBD1 TRBV27 . CASSSGTGGYEQYF TGTGCCAGCAGTTCAGGGACAGGGGGCTACGAGCAGTACTTC
TRBJ1-6 TRBD1 TRBV28 few CASSRETGGNSPLHF TGTGCCAGCAGTCGTGAGACAGGGGGTAATTCACCCCTCCACTTT
TRBJ1-4 . TRBV19 . CASSIPPTGNEKLFF TGTGCCAGTAGTATTCCCCCCACAGGGAATGAAAAACTGTTTTTT
TRBJ2-3 TRBD2 TRBV4-1 . CASSQGLAGGGDTQYF TGCGCCAGCAGCCAAGGACTAGCGGGAGGAGGAGATACGCAGTATTTT
TRBJ1-2 . TRBV5-1 . CASSAVGDYGYTF TGCGCCAGCAGCGCGGTAGGGGACTATGGCTACACCTTC
TRBJ2-1 TRBD2 TRBV27 . CASTHGTSGFYNEQFF TGTGCCAGCACCCATGGGACTAGCGGATTCTACAATGAGCAGTTCTTC
TRBJ1-4 TRBD1 TRBV4-1 . CASSHVRGDSPGKLFF TGCGCCAGCAGCCACGTTAGGGGGGACAGCCCAGGGAAACTGTTTTTT
TRBJ2-5 . TRBV11-3 . CASSLGSAGGHVETQYF TGTGCCAGCAGCTTAGGGTCGGCTGGCGGGCACGTAGAGACCCAGTACTTC